The next 3 T cell receptor beta chains were all read from a single sample in a study of cytomegalovirus exposure and HLA in healthy donors. The PCR was carried out with 60 Vbeta primers and 13 Jbeta primers. Using immunoSEQ multiplex PCR, the repertoire was profiled, and TCRdb retains in-frame clones only, with some absent. Of about 90,000 clones in the sample, approximately 65% were seen once. The sample consisted of PBMCs. Receptor source: a woman between 25 and 40 years old in good health and CMV-seropositive.

This chain joins TRBV5-6 and TRBJ1-2; no firm D call. The CDR3 contains 14 residues. Trimming took 2 bases from V and 3 from J, leaving 11 bases between them. Per germline, CDR1 SGHDT and CDR2 YYEEEE. Here the CDR3 reads CASSFSQSHYGYTF. The CDR3 bases are TGTGCCAGCAGCTTTTCACAGAGCCACTATGGCTACACCTTC.

The genes are TRBV27 and TRBJ1-5, with a tentative D call TRBD1 (6 bases). V lost 1 base and J 2 bases, leaving 9 bases between the germline ends. This CDR3 contains 15 residues. Germline CDR1 and CDR2: MNHEY and SMNVEV (reference sequence). CDR3 region: CASSLWAGGNQPQHF. DNA for the CDR3: TGTGCCAGCAGTTTATGGGCAGGGGGCAATCAGCCCCAGCATTTT.

This clone was recorded a few times. The chain uses TRBV6-5 and TRBJ2-2; 13 bases agree with TRBD2. Germline CDR1 is MNHEY and CDR2 is SVGAGI. J gave up 5 bases and V 8 bases, and 5 bases lay outside the gene matches. The CDR3 extends over 15 amino acids. The CDR3 DNA sequence: TGTGCCAGCCGCCCGGGACTAGCGGGGACCGGGGAGCTGTTTTTT. Amino acids: CASRPGLAGTGELFF.